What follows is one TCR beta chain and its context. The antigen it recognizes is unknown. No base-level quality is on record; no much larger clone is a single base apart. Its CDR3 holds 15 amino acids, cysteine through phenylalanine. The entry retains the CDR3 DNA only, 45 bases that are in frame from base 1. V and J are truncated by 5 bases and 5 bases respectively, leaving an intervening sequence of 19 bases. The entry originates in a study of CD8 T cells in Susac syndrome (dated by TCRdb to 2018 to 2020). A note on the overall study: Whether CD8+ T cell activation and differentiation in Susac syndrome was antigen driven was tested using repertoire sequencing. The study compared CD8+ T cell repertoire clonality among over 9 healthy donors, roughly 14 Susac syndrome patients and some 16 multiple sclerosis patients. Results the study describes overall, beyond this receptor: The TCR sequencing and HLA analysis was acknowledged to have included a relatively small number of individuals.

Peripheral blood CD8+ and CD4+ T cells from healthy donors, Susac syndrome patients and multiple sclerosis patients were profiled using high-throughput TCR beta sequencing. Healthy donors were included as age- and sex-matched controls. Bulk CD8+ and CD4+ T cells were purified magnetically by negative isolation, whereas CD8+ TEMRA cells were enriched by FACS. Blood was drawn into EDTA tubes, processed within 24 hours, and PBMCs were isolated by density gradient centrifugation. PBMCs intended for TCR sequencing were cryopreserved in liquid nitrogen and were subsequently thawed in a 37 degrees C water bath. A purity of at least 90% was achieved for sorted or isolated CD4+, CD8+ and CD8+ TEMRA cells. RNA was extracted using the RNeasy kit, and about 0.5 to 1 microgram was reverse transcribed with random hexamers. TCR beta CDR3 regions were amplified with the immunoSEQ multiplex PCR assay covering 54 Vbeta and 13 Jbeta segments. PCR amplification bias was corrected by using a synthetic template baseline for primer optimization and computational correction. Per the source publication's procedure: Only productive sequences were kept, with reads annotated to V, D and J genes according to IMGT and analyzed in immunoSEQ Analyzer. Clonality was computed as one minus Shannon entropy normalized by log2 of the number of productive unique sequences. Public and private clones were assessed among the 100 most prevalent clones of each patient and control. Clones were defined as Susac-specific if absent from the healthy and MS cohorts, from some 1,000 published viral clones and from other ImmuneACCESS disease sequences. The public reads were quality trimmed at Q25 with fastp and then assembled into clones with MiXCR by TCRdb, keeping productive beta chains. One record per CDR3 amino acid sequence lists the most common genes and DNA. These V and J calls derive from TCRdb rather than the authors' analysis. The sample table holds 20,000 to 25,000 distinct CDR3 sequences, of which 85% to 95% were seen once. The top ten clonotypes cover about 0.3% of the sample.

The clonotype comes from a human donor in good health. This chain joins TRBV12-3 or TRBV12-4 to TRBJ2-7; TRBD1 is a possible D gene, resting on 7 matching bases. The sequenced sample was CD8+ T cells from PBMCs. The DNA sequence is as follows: TGTGCCAGCAGTACGGACAGGAGGGTACTAAACGAGCAGTACTTC. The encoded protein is CASSTDRRVLNEQYF.